The clone carrying this T cell receptor beta chain has only a few counts. Its target is unknown. The data were obtained in a study of T cells in narcolepsy. Whole-study findings and limits: Reportedly, autoreactive clonotypes were serially detected in patients' blood but not controls'. Autoreactive HCRT-specific and TRIB2-specific clonotypes were marked in same-patient CSF-versus-blood CD4+ comparisons.

The protocol was immunoSEQ multiplex PCR, while the TCRdb copy is restricted to in-frame clones and leaves out a portion. The data show 28,000 or so clones, around four fifths seen once. Sequenced material: CD45RA- memory CD4+ T cells from PBMCs. The sequence derives from a human donor with narcolepsy.

Here the CDR3 reads CASSPVAGGGESTDTQYF. DNA of the CDR3: TGTGCCAGCAGCCCCGTAGCGGGAGGGGGTGAGAGCACAGATACGCAGTATTTT. This chain joins TRBV4-2 and TRBJ2-3; 11 bases line up with TRBD2. Germline V gene data show CDR1 as LGHNA and CDR2 as YNFKEQ. Unmatched junction bases numbered 9, after V lost 4 bases and J lost 0 bases. There are 18 residues in the CDR3.